The 31 T cell receptor beta chains given below trace back to one sample, sequenced in a study of T cells after yellow fever vaccination. Via MiXCR, TCRdb re-called the 5' RACE reads, giving one row per CDR3 protein. The sample records some 670,000 distinct CDR3 sequences, 12% being singletons. The source was PBMCs, collected on the day of the yellow fever booster vaccination. The receptors derive from a man aged 25 to 40 who received the YFV17D yellow fever vaccine.

This clonotype turned up a few times. This chain joins TRBV7-2 and TRBJ2-7; D remains unclear. Looked up from germline, CDR1 is SGHTA and CDR2 is FQGNSA. This CDR3 is 11 amino acids long. Trimming left V 8 bases short and J 5 bases short, with 10 bases between. The CDR3 sequence: CASSVADEQYF. DNA for the CDR3: TGTGCCAGCTCGGTAGCAGACGAGCAGTACTTC.

In this sample, this clonotype turned up a few times. The rearrangement links TRBV27 to TRBJ2-2; 8 positions match TRBD2. The CDR3 sequence is 17 residues long. The germline V gene has CDR1 MNHEY and CDR2 SMNVEV (reference sequence). The J segment lost 5 bases and the V segment lost 3 bases, leaving 11 bases of the junction unmatched. The CDR3 coding sequence is TGTGCCAGCAGTTTGGATGGTGATGCTAGCGGGACCGGGGAGCTGTTTTTT. Its protein is CASSLDGDASGTGELFF.

This clonotype has only a few counts. The rearrangement uses TRBV10-1 and TRBJ2-4, with D hard to call. The CDR3 length is 15 residues. The V gene's germline CDR1 is WNHNN and CDR2 SYGVQD (reference sequence). V lost 1 base to trimming and J lost 8 bases, with 15 bases between them. CDR3: CASSEFGQPSDIQYF. The CDR3 coding sequence is TGCGCCAGCAGTGAGTTCGGGCAGCCCTCGGACATTCAGTACTTC.

This clonotype was found a few times. The V and J genes are TRBV10-3 and TRBJ2-5; 8 bases align to TRBD2. Trimming cost V 6 bases and J 1 base; bases outside gene matches: 1. CDR1 is ENHRY, CDR2 SYGVKD, per germline. This CDR3 comprises 13 residues. CDR3 sequence reads: CAIRREAQETQYF. CDR3 coding DNA: TGTGCCATCAGGCGGGAGGCCCAAGAGACCCAGTACTTC.

This clonotype was observed a handful of times. The genes are TRBV7-8 and TRBJ1-2, with D perhaps TRBD1 (5 bases). The CDR3 contains 14 residues. Trimming shortened V by 5 bases and J by 8 bases, and 18 bases separated the two germline ends. Germline V lookup: CDR1 SGHVS, CDR2 FQNEAQ. CDR3 sequence reads: CASSPRQGTSGYTF. Here the CDR3 DNA reads TGTGCCAGCAGCCCAAGGCAGGGAACTTCCGGCTACACCTTC.

V usage is TRBV7-2 and J usage is TRBJ2-7; possibly TRBD1 or TRBD2 for D (5 bases each). Germline-derived CDR1 and CDR2 are SGHTA and FQGNSA. V shed 4 bases and J shed 5 bases, with 21 bases lying between them. This CDR3 region has 16 residues. This CDR3 reads CASSWFISLPGHEQYF. The CDR3 nucleotides read TGTGCCAGCAGCTGGTTTATAAGTTTGCCGGGACACGAGCAGTACTTC.

The chain has TRBV4-2 and TRBJ2-5, with TRBD2 matching over 7 bases. This CDR3 is built from 16 residues. Germline values: CDR1 LGHNA, CDR2 YNFKEQ. The junction had 13 bases not matched to a gene; V was cut back by 0 bases and J by 9 bases. CDR3 sequence reads: CASSQDVAGLLGAQYF. In DNA, the CDR3 is TGTGCCAGCAGCCAAGATGTAGCGGGCCTCCTAGGGGCCCAGTACTTC.

The V gene is TRBV7-9, the J gene TRBJ2-7; 7 bases are shared with TRBD1. The germline CDR1 and CDR2 sequences are SEHNR and FQNEAQ (reference sequence). With V trimmed by 5 bases and J by 3 bases, 4 bases remained unmatched. The CDR3 contains 13 residues. DNA of the CDR3: TGTGCCAGCAGCACGGGACAGAACTACGAGCAGTACTTC. Translated: CASSTGQNYEQYF.

This clonotype was detected a few times. V and J are TRBV5-5 and TRBJ1-1, with D perhaps matching TRBD1 (5 bases). Germline lookup yields CDR1 SGHKS and CDR2 YYEKEE (reference sequence). The CDR3 length is 15 residues. Deletions cut 1 base from V and 0 bases from J, with 10 bases between. CDR3 residues: CASSLKGLLNTEAFF. The CDR3 region has the DNA TGTGCCAGCAGCTTGAAGGGGCTCTTGAACACTGAAGCTTTCTTT.

The V and J genes are TRBV20-1 and TRBJ2-2, with TRBD1 as a possible D gene (7 bases). The CDR3 covers 15 residues. Looked up from germline, CDR1 is DFQATT and CDR2 is SNEGSKA (reference sequence). V was shortened by 5 bases and J by 2 bases, with 15 bases between the two germline ends. The CDR3 DNA follows: TGCAGTGCTGGCAGACAGGGAGGAAACACCGGGGAGCTGTTTTTT. Translated: CSAGRQGGNTGELFF.

Only one count was recorded for this clonotype. This chain links TRBV7-6 with TRBJ2-5; TRBD2 matches 7 bases. CDR1 and CDR2 from the germline V gene are SGHVS and FNYEAQ. V lost 1 base to trimming and J lost 7 bases; unmatched junction nucleotides: 9. The CDR3 is 15 amino acids. Here the CDR3 reads CASSLVASGERTQYF. CDR3 coding DNA: TGTGCCAGCAGCTTAGTGGCTAGCGGTGAGAGGACCCAGTACTTC.

This clonotype occurred a few times. V gene TRBV20-1 combines with J gene TRBJ2-7; a weak D match, TRBD1 (7 bases). CDR1 and CDR2 from the germline V gene are DFQATT and SNEGSKA (reference sequence). V lost 0 bases, J lost 2 bases, and 14 bases lay in between. The CDR3 loop spans 15 amino acids. CDR3 region: CSARDGGQGAYEQYF. DNA of the CDR3: TGCAGTGCTAGAGATGGGGGGCAGGGGGCCTACGAGCAGTACTTC.

This clonotype came up many times. This chain links TRBV6-2 or TRBV6-3 with TRBJ2-1, with D maybe TRBD2 (5 bases). The V gene lost 4 bases and the J gene lost 10 bases, with 8 bases spanning the gap. Per germline, CDR1 MNHEY and CDR2 SVGEGT. The CDR3 is 11 amino acids. The CDR3 is CASSLPGEQFF. In DNA, the CDR3 is TGTGCCAGCAGTTTACCGGGAGAGCAGTTCTTC.

This clonotype occurred a few times. This rearrangement joins TRBV2 to TRBJ2-7; D is undetermined. The CDR3 has 11 residues. Germline V lookup: CDR1 SNHLY, CDR2 FYNNEI. V gave up 5 bases and J gave up 6 bases, with 8 bases separating them. The CDR3 DNA reads as TGTGCCAGCAGTCTTATAGTCGAGCAGTACTTC. Protein: CASSLIVEQYF.

The CDR3 nucleotides are TGTGCCAGCAGCCCACTAGATCGCTTCGATGAGCAGTTCTTC. Protein product: CASSPLDRFDEQFF. The chain has TRBV14 and TRBJ2-1; the D gene is possibly TRBD2 (5 bases). The CDR3 contains 14 residues. Germline-derived CDR1 and CDR2 are SGHDN and FVKESK. The V end was cut by 4 bases, the J end by 8 bases, with 15 bases between.

This clonotype turned up a few times. The rearrangement links TRBV14 to TRBJ2-7; 7 bases agree with TRBD2. This CDR3 has 14 residues. The ends lost 4 bases at V and 4 bases at J; junction bases unmatched: 7. Germline CDR1 and CDR2: SGHDN and FVKESK. The CDR3 sequence is CASSPGLEVYEQYF. The CDR3 region has the DNA TGTGCCAGCAGCCCTGGACTAGAAGTATACGAGCAGTACTTC.

This clonotype was detected a few times. The chain employs TRBV18 and TRBJ1-4; D remains unclear. Germline CDR1 reads KGHSH; CDR2 reads LQKENI. Deletions cut 2 bases from V and 6 bases from J, with 16 bases between. The CDR3 has 16 residues. The CDR3 region is CASSPRVDWRDEKLFF. In DNA form, the CDR3 reads TGTGCCAGCTCACCAAGAGTAGACTGGAGAGATGAAAAACTGTTTTTT.

This clonotype was counted only a few times. This chain links TRBV10-3 with TRBJ2-3, with D perhaps being TRBD1 or TRBD2 (5 bases each). Germline CDR1 reads ENHRY; CDR2 reads SYGVKD. The V gene lost 4 bases and the J gene lost 6 bases, with 17 bases spanning the gap. The CDR3 is 15 residues long. The DNA of the CDR3 is TGTGCCATCAGTGGCGTGAGGGGAATAGCGGATACGCAGTATTTT. Its translation is CAISGVRGIADTQYF.

This clonotype was seen more than once but under ten times. The chain uses TRBV29-1 and TRBJ2-5; 8 nucleotides line up with TRBD2. CDR3 size: 13 residues. The V gene's germline CDR1 is SQVTM and CDR2 ANQGSEA. J lost 5 bases, V lost 5 bases, and 7 bases had no gene match. The CDR3 DNA reads as TGCAGCGTTAGGAGCGGGAGTGCGGAGACCCAGTACTTC. This gives the protein CSVRSGSAETQYF.

This clonotype was observed a handful of times. The rearrangement joins TRBV18 to TRBJ1-3; D is possibly TRBD1 (5 bases). Germline loops: CDR1 KGHSH, CDR2 LQKENI. This CDR3 is 16 amino acids long. Deletions cut 3 bases from V and 0 bases from J, with 12 bases between. The chain's CDR3 is CASSPPQGPSGNTIYF. The CDR3 coding sequence is TGTGCCAGCTCACCCCCCCAGGGTCCCTCTGGAAACACCATATATTTT.

V usage is TRBV19 and J usage is TRBJ2-2; D is unresolved. V shed 4 bases and J shed 4 bases, with 4 bases lying between them. This CDR3 has 12 amino acids. CDR1 is LNHDA, CDR2 SQIVND, per germline (reference sequence). The CDR3 DNA sequence: TGTGCCAGTAGTACACGCACCGGGGAGCTGTTTTTT. Protein: CASSTRTGELFF.

This clonotype was observed a handful of times. The gene calls are TRBV3-1 and TRBJ2-2; TRBD1 might be the D (5 bases). Germline-derived CDR1 and CDR2 are LGHDT and YNNKEL (reference sequence). V was pared by 2 bases and J by 7 bases, with 17 bases between. CDR3 size: 16 residues. The CDR3 reads CASSQLGPIQGGELFF. DNA of the CDR3: TGTGCCAGCAGCCAATTAGGTCCCATCCAGGGCGGGGAGCTGTTTTTT.

There are a few counts of this clonotype. The gene calls are TRBV28 and TRBJ2-1; 8 bases line up with TRBD2. The CDR3 length is 16 residues. The V gene's germline CDR1 is MDHEN and CDR2 SYDVKM. Germline trimming cut 5 bases from V and 7 bases from J; bases unmatched to any gene: 13. This CDR3 is CASSLYSGSHQNEQFF. The DNA of the CDR3 is TGTGCCAGCAGTCTCTACAGCGGGAGCCACCAGAATGAGCAGTTCTTC.

This clonotype was found a few times. This chain uses TRBV18 with TRBJ1-4; D is undetermined. Looked up from germline, CDR1 is KGHSH and CDR2 is LQKENI. Trimming shortened V by 2 bases and J by 4 bases, and 11 bases separated the two germline ends. This CDR3 region has 15 residues. In DNA form, the CDR3 reads TGTGCCAGCTCACCAGGCGGGAGTTTTAATGAAAAACTGTTTTTT. Protein product: CASSPGGSFNEKLFF.

This clonotype was picked up a small number of times. The chain recombines TRBV11-1 with TRBJ2-3, with a weak D call TRBD2 (6 bases). The V and J ends lost 1 base and 4 bases respectively, with 21 bases between them. This CDR3 has 18 residues. Germline CDR1 and CDR2: SGHAT and FQDESV (reference sequence). The CDR3 region has the DNA TGTGCCAGCAGCTTAGTTTACCCCTCGGGAGTAGCGGCAGATACGCAGTATTTT. It specifies CASSLVYPSGVAADTQYF.

This clonotype was counted a few times. This chain links TRBV20-1 with TRBJ2-7, with TRBD1 identical over 7 bases. Germline V gene lookup returns CDR1 DFQATT and CDR2 SNEGSKA (reference sequence). CDR3 length equals 16 residues. J was trimmed by 4 bases and V by 4 bases; bases with no gene match: 16. The CDR3 coding sequence is TGCAGTGCTACCCCAACACAGGGGCCGCGGAATTACGAGCAGTACTTC. Translated: CSATPTQGPRNYEQYF.

This clonotype was counted only a few times. This chain joins TRBV7-2 and TRBJ2-7, with TRBD1 as a possible D gene (6 bases). Trimming took 6 bases from V and 7 from J, leaving 16 bases between them. The germline V gene has CDR1 SGHTA and CDR2 FQGNSA. The length of the CDR3 is 13 residues. CDR3 coding DNA: TGTGCCAGCAGGGGACATCCCCCATCGGAGCAGTACTTC. Translation: CASRGHPPSEQYF.

The V gene is TRBV5-1, the J gene TRBJ1-2; no clear D gene. CDR1 is SGHRS, CDR2 YFSETQ, per germline. Trimming cost V 4 bases and J 0 bases, with 10 bases left between them. This CDR3 comprises 14 residues. CDR3 amino acids: CASSETIANYGYTF. As DNA, the CDR3 is TGCGCCAGCAGCGAGACAATTGCTAACTATGGCTACACCTTC.

This clonotype was counted between two and nine times. CDR3 protein: CASSPAGRVTDTQYF. DNA for the CDR3: TGCGCCAGCAGCCCAGCGGGACGGGTCACAGATACGCAGTATTTT. The chain couples TRBV5-1 to TRBJ2-3; TRBD2 matches 7 bases. The junction had 7 bases not matched to a gene; V was cut back by 4 bases and J by 2 bases. Germline CDR1 reads SGHRS; CDR2 reads YFSETQ. This CDR3 contains 15 residues.

The chain joins TRBV18 to TRBJ2-7; 14 positions agree with TRBD2. V was clipped by 6 bases and J by 7 bases; unmatched bases: 17. In germline, CDR1 is KGHSH, CDR2 LQKENI. The CDR3 is 18 residues long. The CDR3 loop is CASSPGLAGAGRNDEQYF. In nucleotides, the CDR3 is TGTGCCAGCTCCCCGGGACTAGCGGGAGCTGGGCGAAATGATGAGCAGTACTTC.

The chain couples TRBV2 to TRBJ2-7; D uncertain. Germline CDR1 is SNHLY and CDR2 is FYNNEI. This CDR3 comprises 12 residues. Trimming pared 9 bases from V and 1 base from J, leaving 10 bases between. The CDR3 DNA reads TGTGCCAGAGGGTCGAGTTCCTACGAGCAGTACTTC. Its protein product is CARGSSSYEQYF.